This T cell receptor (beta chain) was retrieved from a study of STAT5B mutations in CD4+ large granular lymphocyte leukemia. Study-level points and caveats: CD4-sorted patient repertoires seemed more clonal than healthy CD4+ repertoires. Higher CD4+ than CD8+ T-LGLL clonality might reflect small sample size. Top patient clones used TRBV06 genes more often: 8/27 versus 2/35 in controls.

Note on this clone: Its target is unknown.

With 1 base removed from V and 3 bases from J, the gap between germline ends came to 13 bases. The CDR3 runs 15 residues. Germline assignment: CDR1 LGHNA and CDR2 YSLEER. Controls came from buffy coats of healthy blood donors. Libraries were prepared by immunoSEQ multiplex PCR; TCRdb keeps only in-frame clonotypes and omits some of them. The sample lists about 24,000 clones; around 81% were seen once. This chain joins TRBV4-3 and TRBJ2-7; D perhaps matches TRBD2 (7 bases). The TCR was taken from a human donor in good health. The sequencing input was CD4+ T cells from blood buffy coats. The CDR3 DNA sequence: TGCGCCAGCAGCCAAGCTTTAGGGGGGGGCTACGAGCAGTACTTC. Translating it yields CASSQALGGGYEQYF.